These 11 T cell receptor beta chains came from one sample sequenced in a study of metastatic and nonmetastatic thyroid tumors. Among the patients, none had received any treatment before thyroid surgery. With MiXCR, TCRdb reprocessed the PCR reads. The data contain tens of thousands of clones, roughly 20% of them singletons. Sequenced: blood. All receptors derive from a female donor with papillary thyroid cancer or a benign thyroid nodule (not recorded which). Some clones in this sample may be carry-over from other donors' samples.

At least ten counts were recorded for this clone. The chain uses TRBV20-1 and TRBJ1-2; possible D gene TRBD1, 6 bases. V was cut by 6 bases and J by 2 bases, with 13 bases left in between. Germline lookup yields CDR1 DFQATT and CDR2 SNEGSKA (reference sequence). The CDR3 is 13 amino acids. CDR3 sequence (DNA): TGCAGTGCCCCCGAACAGGGAAACTATGGCTACACCTTC. Protein: CSAPEQGNYGYTF.

This clone was counted at least ten times. This chain links TRBV19 with TRBJ2-3; TRBD2 agrees at 12 bases. This CDR3 has 14 amino acids. Germline lookup yields CDR1 LNHDA and CDR2 SQIVND (reference sequence). V trimming: 10 bases; J trimming: 5 bases; junction bases outside the gene matches: 7. The CDR3 DNA sequence: TGTGCCAAAACACTAGCGGGAGGAGGAGATACGCAGTATTTT. It specifies CAKTLAGGGDTQYF.

The sample holds many counts of this clone. The chain has TRBV2 and TRBJ2-6; D possibly corresponds to TRBD1 (5 bases). The CDR3 length is 16 residues. Germline loops: CDR1 SNHLY, CDR2 FYNNEI. V was trimmed by 6 bases and J by 0 bases, leaving 12 bases between them. CDR3 in amino acids: CASRDMVTSGANVLTF. CDR3 bases: TGTGCCAGCAGGGACATGGTGACCTCTGGGGCCAACGTCCTGACTTTC.

This clone was detected many times. The chain links TRBV12-3 or TRBV12-4 to TRBJ1-2, with D unresolved. The V end was cut by 10 bases, the J end by 7 bases, with 10 bases between. This CDR3 is 10 amino acids long. This CDR3 reads CATLEGGYTF. CDR3 sequence (DNA): TGTGCCACTTTGGAGGGTGGCTACACCTTC.

There are a few counts of this clone. The gene calls are TRBV7-2 and TRBJ1-1; D possibly corresponds to TRBD1 (6 bases). Trimming stripped 1 base from V and 6 bases from J, with 6 bases between. CDR3 length equals 12 residues. Germline V gene data show CDR1 as SGHTA and CDR2 as FQGNSA. The CDR3 nucleotides read TGTGCCAGCAGCTTAGGGGGGCCTGAAGCTTTCTTT. Amino acids: CASSLGGPEAFF.

In this sample, this clone turned up many times. The V call is TRBV27, the J call TRBJ2-7; D gene uncertain. The length of the CDR3 is 11 residues. Trimming stripped 3 bases from V and 3 bases from J, with 3 bases between. In germline, CDR1 is MNHEY, CDR2 SMNVEV (reference sequence). The CDR3 DNA reads TGTGCCAGCAGTTTCGGCTACGAGCAGTACTTC. Translating it yields CASSFGYEQYF.

This clone has a single count. Germline and junction disagree at one end, which may indicate a read error. The CDR3 sequence is CNARDRAGGYYGYTF. The DNA for the CDR3 is TGCAATGCTAGAGATCGAGCAGGGGGCTATTATGGATACACCTTC. This chain joins TRBV20-1 and TRBJ1-2; 8 nucleotides match TRBD1. CDR3 size: 15 residues. Germline CDR1 is DFQATT and CDR2 is SNEGSKA (reference sequence).

This clone has a count of ten or more. The J gene is TRBJ1-3, the V gene TRBV10-2, with D uncertain. From germline, CDR1 is WSHSY and CDR2 SAAADI. Trimming left V 0 bases short and J 0 bases short, with 18 bases between. The CDR3 sequence is 19 residues long. The CDR3 DNA reads as TGCGCCAGCAGTGAGTCGCGAGTAGGTAGAGAAATCTCTGGAAACACCATATATTTT. This codes for CASSESRVGREISGNTIYF.

This clone was detected a few times. Germline and junction disagree at one end, which may indicate a read error. The chain links TRBV28 to TRBJ2-7; D is possibly TRBD1 or TRBD2 (5 bases each). In germline, CDR1 is MDHEN, CDR2 SYDVKM. This CDR3 region has 15 residues. The CDR3 region has the DNA TGTACCAGCAGTTTGGGGCGGGTACCCTTGTGGGAGCAGTACTTC. Translating it yields CTSSLGRVPLWEQYF.

This clone has more than one count but fewer than ten. Given a much more abundant clone one base away, this may be a read error. The V and J genes are TRBV14 and TRBJ2-1; D is unclear. This CDR3 has 13 amino acids. CDR1 is SGHDN, CDR2 FVKESK, per germline. As DNA, the CDR3 is TGTGCCAGCAGCATGCAGAGGATGGGTGAGCAGCTCTTC. Translated: CASSMQRMGEQLF.

V usage is TRBV11-2 and J usage is TRBJ2-7, with D hard to call. The V gene's germline CDR1 is SGHAT and CDR2 FQNNGV. V shed 1 base and J shed 3 bases, with 22 bases lying between them. This CDR3 contains 18 residues. CDR3 sequence: CASSLGHRRSVQNYEQYF. CDR3 bases: TGTGCCAGCAGCTTAGGCCACCGTCGGAGCGTTCAGAACTACGAGCAGTACTTC.